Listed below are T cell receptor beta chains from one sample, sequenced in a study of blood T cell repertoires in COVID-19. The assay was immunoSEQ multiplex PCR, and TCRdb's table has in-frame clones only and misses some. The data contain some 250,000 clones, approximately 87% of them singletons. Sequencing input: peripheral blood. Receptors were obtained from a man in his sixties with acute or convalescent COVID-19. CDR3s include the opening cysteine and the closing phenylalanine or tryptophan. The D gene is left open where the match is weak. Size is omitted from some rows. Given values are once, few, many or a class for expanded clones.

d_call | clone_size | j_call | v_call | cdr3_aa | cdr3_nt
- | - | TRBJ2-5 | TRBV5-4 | CASSLSGVGETQYF | TGTGCCAGCAGCTTGTCGGGAGTGGGGGAGACCCAGTACTTC
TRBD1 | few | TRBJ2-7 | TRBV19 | CASKGRGHYEQYF | TGTGCCAGTAAGGGCAGGGGGCACTACGAGCAGTACTTC
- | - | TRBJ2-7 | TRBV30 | CAWSLPRTYRPEQYF | TGTGCCTGGAGTCTGCCTCGGACTTACCGGCCCGAGCAGTACTTC
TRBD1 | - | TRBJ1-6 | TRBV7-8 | CASSLYRGINSPLHF | TGTGCCAGCAGTTTGTACAGGGGAATTAATTCACCCCTCCACTTT
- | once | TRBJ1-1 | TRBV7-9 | CASSLTVATEAFF | TGTGCCAGCAGCTTAACAGTCGCCACTGAAGCTTTCTTT
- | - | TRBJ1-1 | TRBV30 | CAWRPRPQLEAFF | TGTGCCTGGAGGCCCAGGCCGCAGTTAGAAGCTTTCTTT
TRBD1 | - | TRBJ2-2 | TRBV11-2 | CASSPRTGAGELFF | TGTGCCAGCAGCCCCCGTACAGGGGCCGGGGAGCTGTTTTTT
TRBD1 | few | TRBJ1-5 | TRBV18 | CASSQGQGSSNQPQHF | TGTGCCAGCTCACAAGGACAGGGTTCTAGCAATCAGCCCCAGCATTTT
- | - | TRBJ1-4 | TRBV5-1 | CASSLEPGEGSEKLFF | TGCGCCAGCAGCTTGGAGCCCGGGGAAGGGAGTGAAAAACTGTTTTTT
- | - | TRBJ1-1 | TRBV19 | CATTQGPVLFMNTEAFF | TGTGCCACTACACAGGGACCCGTCCTTTTCATGAACACTGAAGCTTTCTTT
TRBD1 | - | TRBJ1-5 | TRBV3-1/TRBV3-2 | CASSQGTGTGPQHF | TGTGCCAGCAGCCAAGGGACAGGGACGGGGCCCCAGCATTTT
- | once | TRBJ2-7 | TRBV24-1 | CATSETGHGQYF | TGTGCCACCAGTGAAACCGGACACGGGCAGTACTTC
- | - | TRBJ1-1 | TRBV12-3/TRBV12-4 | CASSLKSNTEAFF | TGTGCCAGCAGTTTGAAGAGTAACACTGAAGCTTTCTTT
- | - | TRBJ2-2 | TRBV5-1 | CASSFQGIVGELFF | TGCGCCAGCAGCTTCCAGGGGATTGTCGGGGAGCTGTTTTTT
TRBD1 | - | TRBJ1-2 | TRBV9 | CASSPGQGGNYGYTF | TGTGCCAGCAGCCCGGGACAGGGGGGAAACTATGGCTACACCTTC
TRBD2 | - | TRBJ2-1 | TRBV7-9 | CASSFSPGLAAYNEQFF | TGTGCCAGCAGCTTTTCCCCGGGACTAGCGGCTTACAATGAGCAGTTCTTC
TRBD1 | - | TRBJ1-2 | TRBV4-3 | CASSPGTGAIYGYTF | TGCGCCAGCAGCCCAGGGACAGGGGCGATCTATGGCTACACCTTC
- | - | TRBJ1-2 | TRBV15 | CATSYTVGTGRYYGYTF | TGTGCCACCTCGTATACTGTGGGGACTGGAAGGTACTATGGCTACACCTTC
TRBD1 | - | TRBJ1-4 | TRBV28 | CASSFTGVEKLFF | TGTGCCAGCAGTTTTACAGGGGTAGAAAAACTGTTTTTT
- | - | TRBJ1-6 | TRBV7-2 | CASSLVQTNSPLHF | TGTGCCAGCAGCTTAGTACAGACCAATTCACCCCTCCACTTT
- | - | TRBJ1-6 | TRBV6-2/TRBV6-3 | CASSYSTPSGSPLHF | TGTGCCAGCAGTTACTCGACCCCGTCGGGTTCACCCCTCCACTTT
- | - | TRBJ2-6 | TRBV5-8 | CASSFLGAGANVLTF | TGTGCCAGCAGCTTTTTGGGAGCCGGGGCCAACGTCCTGACTTTC
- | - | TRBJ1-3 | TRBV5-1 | CASSRDTDSGNTIYF | TGCGCCAGCAGCCGGGACACCGACTCTGGAAACACCATATATTTT
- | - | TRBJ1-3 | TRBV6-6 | CASSYDTGYPATIYF | TGTGCCAGCAGTTACGATACGGGGTACCCAGCCACCATATATTTT
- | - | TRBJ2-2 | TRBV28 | CASRVAGVGTGELFF | TGTGCCAGCAGAGTAGCAGGGGTCGGCACCGGGGAGCTGTTTTTT
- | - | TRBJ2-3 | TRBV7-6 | CASSLAEGRTVTDTQYF | TGTGCCAGCAGCTTAGCGGAGGGCAGAACTGTTACAGATACGCAGTATTTT
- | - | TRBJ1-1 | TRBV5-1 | CASSLAGKGRPEAFF | TGCGCCAGCAGCTTGGCCGGGAAGGGGAGGCCTGAAGCTTTCTTT
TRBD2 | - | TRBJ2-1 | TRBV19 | CASHAAGTSAYNEQFF | TGTGCCAGCCACGCCGCCGGGACTAGCGCCTACAATGAGCAGTTCTTC
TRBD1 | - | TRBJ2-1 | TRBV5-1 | CASSNRDRGYNEQFF | TGCGCCAGCAGTAATCGGGACAGGGGTTACAATGAGCAGTTCTTC
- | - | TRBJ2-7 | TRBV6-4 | CASSKTVLPFYEQYF | TGTGCCAGCAGTAAGACTGTCCTGCCCTTCTACGAGCAGTACTTC
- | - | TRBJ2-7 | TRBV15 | CATSRDRGQPYEQYF | TGTGCCACCAGCAGAGATCGAGGACAGCCCTACGAGCAGTACTTC
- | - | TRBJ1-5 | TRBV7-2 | CASSLVLAGGQPQHF | TGTGCCAGCAGCTTAGTGTTGGCAGGAGGTCAGCCCCAGCATTTT
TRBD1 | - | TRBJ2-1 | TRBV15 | CATSSGQGLNEQFF | TGTGCCACCAGCAGCGGACAGGGGTTGAATGAGCAGTTCTTC
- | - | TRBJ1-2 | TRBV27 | CASSSPLRTHF | TGTGCCAGCAGTTCACCCTTGCGGACACATTTC
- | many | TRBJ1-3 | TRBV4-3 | CASSQGDSGNTIYF | TGCGCCAGCAGCCAAGGAGACTCTGGAAACACCATATATTTT
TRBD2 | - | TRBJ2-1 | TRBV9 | CASSVSPTSGGSGNEQFF | TGTGCCAGCAGCGTAAGCCCCACTAGCGGGGGTTCGGGCAATGAGCAGTTCTTC
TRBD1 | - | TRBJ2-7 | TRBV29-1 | CSVEGTGGGSSYEQYF | TGCAGCGTTGAAGGGACAGGGGGCGGAAGCTCCTACGAGCAGTACTTC
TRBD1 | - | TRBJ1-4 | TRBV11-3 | CASSFGTGVEKLFF | TGTGCCAGCAGCTTCGGGACAGGGGTTGAAAAACTGTTTTTT
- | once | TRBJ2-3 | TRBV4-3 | CASSLTSTPGDTQYF | TGCGCCAGCAGCCTTACATCCACCCCGGGGGATACGCAGTATTTT
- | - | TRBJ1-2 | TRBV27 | CASSSSTSAGYTF | -
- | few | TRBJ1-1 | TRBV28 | CASRPRMNTEAFF | TGTGCCAGCAGGCCTAGAATGAACACTGAAGCTTTCTTT
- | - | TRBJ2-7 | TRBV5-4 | CASSFGAGVAYEQYF | TGTGCCAGCAGCTTTGGGGCAGGGGTGGCCTACGAGCAGTACTTC
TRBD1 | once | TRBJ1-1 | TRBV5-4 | CASSSEDRMNTEAFF | TGTGCCAGCAGCTCCGAGGACAGGATGAACACTGAAGCTTTCTTT
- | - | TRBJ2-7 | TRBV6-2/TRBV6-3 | CASSYRGGTYEQYF | TGTGCCAGCAGTTACCGGGGTGGAACCTACGAGCAGTACTTC
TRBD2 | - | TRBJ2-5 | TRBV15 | CATSRGGGPETQYF | TGTGCCACCAGCAGAGGGGGGGGTCCGGAGACCCAGTACTTC
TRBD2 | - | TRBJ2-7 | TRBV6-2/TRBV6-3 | CASSQGLAATEYF | TGTGCCAGCAGCCAGGGACTAGCAGCGACCGAGTACTTC
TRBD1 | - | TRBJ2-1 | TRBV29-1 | CSVEEGDRQFF | TGCAGCGTTGAAGAAGGGGACAGGCAGTTCTTC
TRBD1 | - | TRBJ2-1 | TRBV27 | CASSRTGTAYNEQFF | TGTGCCAGCAGTCGCACCGGGACAGCTTACAATGAGCAGTTCTTC
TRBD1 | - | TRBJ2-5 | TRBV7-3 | CASSLAGGQETQYF | TGTGCCAGCAGCTTAGCAGGGGGCCAAGAGACCCAGTACTTC
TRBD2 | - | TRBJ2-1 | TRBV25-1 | CASSGAIAGKANEQFF | TGTGCCAGCAGTGGGGCGATAGCGGGAAAGGCTAATGAGCAGTTCTTC
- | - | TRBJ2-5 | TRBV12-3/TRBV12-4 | CASSLQGGTQYF | TGTGCCAGCAGTTTACAGGGGGGGACCCAGTACTTC
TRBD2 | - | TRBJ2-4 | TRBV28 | CASSWTSGRPAKNIQYF | TGTGCCAGCAGTTGGACTAGCGGGAGACCAGCCAAAAACATTCAGTACTTC
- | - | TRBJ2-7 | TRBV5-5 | CASSWGSGYEQYF | TGTGCCAGCAGCTGGGGATCGGGGTACGAGCAGTACTTC
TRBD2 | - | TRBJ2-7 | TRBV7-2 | CASSPRTSGTYEQYF | TGTGCCAGCAGCCCCCGGACTAGCGGAACCTACGAGCAGTACTTC
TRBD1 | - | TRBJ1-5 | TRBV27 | CASSPMGQINQPQHF | TGTGCCAGCAGTCCAATGGGACAGATCAATCAGCCCCAGCATTTT